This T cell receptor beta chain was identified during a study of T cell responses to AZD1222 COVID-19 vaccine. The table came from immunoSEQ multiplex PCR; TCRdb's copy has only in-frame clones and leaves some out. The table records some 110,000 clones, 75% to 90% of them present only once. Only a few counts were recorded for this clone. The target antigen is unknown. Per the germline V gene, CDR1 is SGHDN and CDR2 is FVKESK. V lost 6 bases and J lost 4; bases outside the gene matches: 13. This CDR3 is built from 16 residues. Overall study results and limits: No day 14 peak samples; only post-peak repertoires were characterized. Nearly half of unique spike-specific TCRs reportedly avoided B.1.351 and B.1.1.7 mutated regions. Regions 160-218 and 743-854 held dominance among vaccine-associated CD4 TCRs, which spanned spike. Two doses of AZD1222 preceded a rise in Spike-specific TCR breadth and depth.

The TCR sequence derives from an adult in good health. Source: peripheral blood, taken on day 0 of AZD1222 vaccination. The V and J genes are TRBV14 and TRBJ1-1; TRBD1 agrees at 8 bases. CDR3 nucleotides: TGTGCCAGCAGTCCCGACAGGGGATGGGTGAGCACTGAAGCTTTCTTT. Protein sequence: CASSPDRGWVSTEAFF. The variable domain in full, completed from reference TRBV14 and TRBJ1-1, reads EAGVTQFPSHSVIEKGQTVTLRCDPISGHDNLYWYRRVMGKEIKFLLHFVKESKQDESGMPNNRFLAERTGGTYSTLKVQPAELEDSGVYFCASSPDRGWVSTEAFFGQGTRLTVV.